The 9 T cell receptor beta chains below all came from one sample that was sequenced in a study of blood T cell repertoires in COVID-19. Assay used: immunoSEQ multiplex PCR; TCRdb lists only in-frame clones, some missing. Among roughly 200,000 clones listed, approximately 85% were seen once. The sequencing sample was made of peripheral blood. Every receptor here comes from a woman in her sixties or seventies with acute or convalescent COVID-19.

The chain joins TRBV27 to TRBJ1-2; D not certain. The CDR3 runs to 14 residues. The germline V gene encodes CDR1 MNHEY and CDR2 SMNVEV (reference sequence). Between the trimmed V and J ends, which lost 0 bases and 4 bases, there was a span of 9 bases. The CDR3 region has the DNA TGTGCCAGCAGTTTATCTCGGGTAACCTATGGCTACACCTTC. This sequence encodes CASSLSRVTYGYTF.

The chain couples TRBV5-1 to TRBJ2-5; tentative D call: TRBD1 (6 bases). Germline V gene sequence: CDR1 SGHRS, CDR2 YFSETQ. V dropped 5 bases and J dropped 1 base, with 12 bases sitting between them. This CDR3 is 14 amino acids long. CDR3 nucleotides: TGCGCCAGCAGGTTACAGGGCTTCCAAGAGACCCAGTACTTC. Protein sequence: CASRLQGFQETQYF.

V is TRBV12-3 or TRBV12-4 and J is TRBJ1-3, with 7 bases that match TRBD1. The CDR3 consists of 13 residues. J lost 8 bases, V lost 5 bases, and 6 bases had no gene match. CDR3 sequence: CASSRQGLDTIYF. The CDR3 DNA is TGTGCCAGCAGTCGACAGGGATTGGACACCATATATTTT.

The genes are TRBV5-1 and TRBJ1-3, with 8 bases that match TRBD1. V was pared by 0 bases and J by 3 bases, with 5 bases of the junction left unmatched. Per the germline V gene, CDR1 is SGHRS and CDR2 is YFSETQ. This CDR3 contains 16 residues. The chain's CDR3 is CASSLGGTGVGNTIYF. In nucleotides, the CDR3 is TGCGCCAGCAGCTTGGGTGGGACAGGTGTTGGAAACACCATATATTTT.

The gene calls are TRBV11-2 and TRBJ1-6; 10 bases match TRBD1. The CDR3 length is 14 residues. J lost 10 bases, V lost 5 bases, and 5 bases had no gene match. CDR1 and CDR2 (germline): SGHAT, FQNNGV. CDR3 sequence reads: CASSPGTGVSPLHF. In DNA form, the CDR3 reads TGTGCCAGCAGCCCCGGGACAGGGGTATCACCCCTCCACTTT.

The CDR3 reads CASSLAPFGRYGYTF. DNA for the CDR3: TGTGCCAGCAGCTTAGCCCCCTTCGGGAGGTATGGCTACACCTTC. The chain recombines TRBV11-2 with TRBJ1-2; D not certain. Deletions cut 1 base from V and 5 bases from J, with 14 bases between. This CDR3 comprises 15 residues. Germline V gives CDR1 SGHAT, CDR2 FQNNGV.

The rearrangement joins TRBV7-3 to TRBJ2-1; 13 bases line up with TRBD2. Unmatched junction bases numbered 2, after V lost 3 bases and J lost 6 bases. The germline V gene has CDR1 SGHTA and CDR2 FQGTGA. CDR3 length: 15 residues. CDR3 loop: CASSLGLAGRNEQFF. The CDR3 DNA sequence: TGTGCCAGCAGCTTGGGACTAGCGGGACGCAATGAGCAGTTCTTC.

The gene calls are TRBV30 and TRBJ2-5; D is perhaps TRBD2 (6 bases). CDR3 length: 13 amino acids. V was pared by 2 bases and J by 4 bases, with 11 bases between. CDR1 is GTSNPN and CDR2 is SVGIG in the germline V gene (reference sequence). CDR3 sequence: CAWSSSVGETQYF. The DNA of the CDR3 is TGTGCCTGGAGTTCTAGCGTAGGAGAGACCCAGTACTTC.

The genes are TRBV3-1 (or the pseudogene TRBV3-2) and TRBJ1-2, with 8 bases lining up with TRBD1. Germline CDR1 reads LGHDT; CDR2 reads YNNKEL (reference sequence). J lost 7 bases, V lost 4 bases, and 2 bases had no gene match. The CDR3 is 12 residues long. CDR3 coding DNA: TGTGCCAGCAGCCCTGACAGGGGTGGCTACACCTTC. It encodes CASSPDRGGYTF.